The 22 T cell receptor beta chains below come from one sample, sequenced in a study of tumor-infiltrating lymphocytes in oesophageal squamous cell carcinoma. TCRdb ran MiXCR on the PCR reads and lists one entry per CDR3 protein. The sample shows over 10,000 distinct CDR3 sequences, approximately 58% of them seen only once. The specimen was esophageal tumor tissue. These receptors all stem from a male donor with esophageal squamous cell carcinoma.

A few counts support this clonotype. This chain uses TRBV7-2 with TRBJ2-1, with 7 bases identical to TRBD2. CDR1 SGHTA and CDR2 FQGNSA come from the germline V gene. With 5 bases clipped from V and 4 bases from J, the junction kept 8 bases outside the gene matches. The CDR3 totals 15 residues. CDR3 in amino acids: CASSRYGRSYNEQFF. CDR3 DNA: TGTGCCAGCAGCAGGTACGGGAGGTCTTACAATGAGCAGTTCTTC.

This clonotype was seen just once. This sequence joins TRBV18 and TRBJ2-3, with D possibly matching TRBD2 (5 bases). V was shortened by 1 base and J by 14 bases, with 22 bases between the two germline ends. The germline V gene encodes CDR1 KGHSH and CDR2 LQKENI. This CDR3 has 15 amino acids. The CDR3 spells CASSPHPEITGELYF. The CDR3 DNA follows: TGTGCCAGCTCACCACATCCAGAAATCACCGGGGAGCTGTATTTT.

In its sample, this clonotype was seen many times. The CDR3, as DNA: TGTGCCAGCAGTTTGGGTTTCACTGAAGCTTTCTTT. It specifies CASSLGFTEAFF. This chain uses TRBV12-3 or TRBV12-4 with TRBJ1-1; D ambiguous. The CDR3 has 12 amino acids. Trimming left V 3 bases short and J 4 bases short, with 6 bases between.

The table lists this clonotype with many counts. J is TRBJ2-3 and V is TRBV6-2 or TRBV6-3; D is perhaps TRBD2 (5 bases). Germline values: CDR1 MNHEY, CDR2 SVGEGT. The CDR3 sequence is 14 residues long. V was clipped by 0 bases and J by 4 bases, with 8 bases between them. CDR3 nucleotide sequence: TGTGCCAGCAGTTACTCGCTAGCTTCAGATACGCAGTATTTT. This codes for CASSYSLASDTQYF.

This chain uses TRBV15 with TRBJ1-2; D gene ambiguous. Trimming took 0 bases from V and 8 from J, leaving 7 bases between them. This CDR3 has 12 residues. CDR1 and CDR2 (germline): LNHNV, YYDKDF (reference sequence). CDR3 protein: CATSRDSTGYTF. For the CDR3, the DNA is TGTGCCACCAGCAGAGATAGTACGGGCTACACCTTC.

This clonotype was seen a few times. The chain has TRBV7-6 and TRBJ2-5, with D uncertain. The J call may be faulty, since TRBJ2-7 better matches the DNA end. CDR1 is SGHVS and CDR2 is FNYEAQ in the germline V gene. The CDR3 consists of 14 residues. CDR3: CASSLGGVGSEQYF. CDR3 DNA sequence: TGTGCCAGCAGCTTAGGAGGAGTAGGTTCCGAGCAGTACTTC.

Here the CDR3 reads CASSDASYNEQFF. CDR3 sequence (DNA): TGCGCCAGCAGTGACGCCTCCTACAATGAGCAGTTCTTC. This rearrangement joins TRBV10-1 to TRBJ2-1; no reliable D call. The CDR3 is made up of 13 amino acids. With 3 bases removed from V and 0 bases from J, the gap between germline ends came to 3 bases. Per the germline V gene, CDR1 is WNHNN and CDR2 is SYGVQD (reference sequence).

This chain connects TRBV7-2 to TRBJ2-1; 7 positions agree with TRBD2. V lost 4 bases and J lost 11; bases outside the gene matches: 11. CDR1 and CDR2 from the germline V gene are SGHTA and FQGNSA. This CDR3 is built from 14 residues. In nucleotides, the CDR3 is TGTGCCAGCAGCTACTCCGGGACTACACAGAAGCAGTTCTTC. Encoded protein: CASSYSGTTQKQFF.

This clonotype was seen only a few times. The rearrangement joins TRBV7-2 to TRBJ1-1; D not certain. The CDR3 sequence is 13 residues long. Between the trimmed V and J ends, which lost 3 bases and 0 bases, there was a span of 5 bases. Germline lookup yields CDR1 SGHTA and CDR2 FQGNSA. The CDR3 bases are TGTGCCAGCAGCTTTTCAGTGAACACTGAAGCTTTCTTT. Translating gives CASSFSVNTEAFF.

The chain employs TRBV6-6 and TRBJ2-7; D unclear. The CDR3 has 15 amino acids. The V gene lost 0 bases and the J gene lost 7 bases, with 16 bases spanning the gap. The germline V gene encodes CDR1 MNHNY and CDR2 SVGAGI (reference sequence). The CDR3 region is CASSYSNYPSDEQYF. The DNA for the CDR3 is TGTGCCAGCAGTTACTCGAATTATCCGAGCGATGAGCAGTACTTC.

This clonotype was seen ten or more times. The V call is TRBV6-1, the J call TRBJ1-3; D not resolved. This CDR3 has 13 residues. The V gene's germline CDR1 is MNHNS and CDR2 SASEGT. Deletions cut 8 bases from V and 1 base from J, with 9 bases between. The CDR3 region is CASGALSGNTIYF. CDR3 in DNA: TGTGCCAGCGGCGCGCTATCTGGAAACACCATATATTTT.

This chain joins TRBV11-2 and TRBJ2-5, with TRBD2 matching over 9 bases. Looked up from germline, CDR1 is SGHAT and CDR2 is FQNNGV. This CDR3 spans 17 amino acids. The ends lost 5 bases at V and 2 bases at J; junction bases unmatched: 12. CDR3 sequence (DNA): TGTGCCAGCAGCCCATATCGGAGCGGGGGGCGTCAAGAGACCCAGTACTTC. It codes for CASSPYRSGGRQETQYF.

In regard to this clonotype: Germline and junction disagree at one end, which may indicate a read error. This chain uses TRBV7-8 with TRBJ2-1; the D gene is possibly TRBD1 (6 bases). This CDR3 is 13 amino acids long. Germline lookup yields CDR1 SGHVS and CDR2 FQNEAQ. In nucleotides, the CDR3 is TGTGCCAGCAGCTCGCAGGGCCACAGGGTAAAGGACTTC. Amino acid sequence: CASSSQGHRVKDF.

With respect to this clonotype: The junction departs from germline at one end; a sequencing error may be responsible. This chain links TRBV7-9 with TRBJ2-7; D is perhaps TRBD2 (5 bases). CDR1 SEHNR and CDR2 FQNEAQ come from the germline V gene (reference sequence). The CDR3 is 16 amino acids. The CDR3 DNA reads TGTGCCAGCAGCTTAGGGGCTAGCAAGAACACCGGGGAGCTGTACTTC. This sequence encodes CASSLGASKNTGELYF.

This clonotype is termed medium-sized. This chain links TRBV28 with TRBJ2-2; 7 nucleotides agree with TRBD2. Germline V gene data show CDR1 as MDHEN and CDR2 as SYDVKM. The CDR3 contains 15 residues. Germline trimming cut 2 bases from V and 0 bases from J; bases unmatched to any gene: 0. The CDR3 loop reads CASSLGGANTGELFF. CDR3 nucleotides: TGTGCCAGCAGTTTAGGGGGGGCGAACACCGGGGAGCTGTTTTTT.

The chain carries TRBV6-6 and TRBJ2-7; no firm D call. The CDR3 contains 9 residues. CDR1 is MNHNY, CDR2 SVGAGI, per germline (reference sequence). Here the CDR3 reads CVPLAEQYF. In DNA, the CDR3 is TGTGTTCCTTTGGCCGAGCAGTACTTC.

This sequence joins TRBV7-3 and TRBJ2-2; TRBD2 matches 14 bases. Germline trimming cut 5 bases from V and 2 bases from J; bases unmatched to any gene: 10. CDR1 and CDR2 (germline): SGHTA, FQGTGA. The CDR3 spans 19 residues. The CDR3 is CASSAGLAGDIPNTGELFF. For the CDR3, the DNA is TGTGCCAGCAGCGCGGGACTAGCGGGGGATATTCCTAACACCGGGGAGCTGTTTTTT. The full variable domain, with the rest looked up from reference TRBV7-3 and TRBJ2-2, is GAGVSQTPSNKVTEKGKYVELRCDPISGHTALYWYRQSLGQGPEFLIYFQGTGAADDSGLPNDRFFAVRPEGSVSTLKIQRTERGDSAVYLCASSAGLAGDIPNTGELFFGEGSRLTVL.

This clonotype was found a few times. The chain has TRBV7-2 and TRBJ2-5; D perhaps matches TRBD2 (6 bases). The J call may be faulty, since TRBJ2-1 better matches the DNA end. CDR3 length: 14 residues. The germline CDR1 and CDR2 sequences are SGHTA and FQGNSA. CDR3 in DNA: TGTGCCAGCAGCTTAGCCACTAGCATAAATGAGCAGTTCTTC. Translated, it gives CASSLATSINEQFF.

This clonotype was seen a few times. CDR3 nucleotide sequence: TGTGCCAGCAGTTTAATGACTAGCGGAGCTTACAATGAGCAGTTCTTC. Residues: CASSLMTSGAYNEQFF. This chain connects TRBV28 to TRBJ2-1, with 9 bases fitting TRBD2. J was trimmed by 4 bases and V by 2 bases; bases with no gene match: 6. Germline CDR1 MDHEN, CDR2 SYDVKM. CDR3 length: 16 amino acids.

V gene TRBV7-3 combines with J gene TRBJ2-7; 12 bases map to TRBD1. The CDR3 runs to 15 residues. Germline CDR1 SGHTA, CDR2 FQGTGA. J lost 7 bases, V lost 5 bases, and 9 bases had no gene match. In DNA form, the CDR3 reads TGTGCCAGCAGCGTCACCGGGACAGGGGGCAGTGAGCAGTACTTC. Translating it yields CASSVTGTGGSEQYF.

CDR3 nucleotide sequence: TGTGCCAGCAGTTTTTCGGGGTTCTACAATGAGCAGTACTTC. Amino acid sequence: CASSFSGFYNEQYF. The J gene is TRBJ2-1, the V gene TRBV12-3 or TRBV12-4; weak D call: TRBD2 (5 bases). The last part of the DNA fits TRBJ2-7 better; the J call may be wrong. The CDR3 covers 14 residues.

This clonotype is deemed medium-sized. V and J are TRBV6-1 and TRBJ2-5, with D tentatively TRBD2 (7 bases). Trimming stripped 10 bases from V and 4 bases from J, with 16 bases between. The CDR3 contains 13 residues. Germline V gene data show CDR1 as MNHNS and CDR2 as SASEGT. The CDR3 DNA reads TGTGCCATCGACCCGGGGGGCTCAGAGACCCAGTACTTC. Translated, it gives CAIDPGGSETQYF.